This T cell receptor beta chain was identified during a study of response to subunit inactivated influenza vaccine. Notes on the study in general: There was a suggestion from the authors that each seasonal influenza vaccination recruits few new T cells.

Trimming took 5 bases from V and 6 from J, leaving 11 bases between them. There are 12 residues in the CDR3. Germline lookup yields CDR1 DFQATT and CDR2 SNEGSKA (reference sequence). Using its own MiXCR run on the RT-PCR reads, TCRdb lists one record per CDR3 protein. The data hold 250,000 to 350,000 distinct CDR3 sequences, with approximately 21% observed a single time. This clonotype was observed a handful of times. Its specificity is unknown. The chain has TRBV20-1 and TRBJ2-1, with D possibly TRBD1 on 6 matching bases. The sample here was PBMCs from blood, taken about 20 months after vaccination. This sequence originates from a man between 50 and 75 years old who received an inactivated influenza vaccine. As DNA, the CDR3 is TGCAGTGCTGGGGGCCAATCCAATGAGCAGTTCTTC. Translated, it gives CSAGGQSNEQFF.